This is a list of T cell receptor beta chains from one sample in a study of PD-L1 blockade in urothelial cancer. Repertoires were generated with immunoSEQ multiplex PCR, while TCRdb's copy carries only in-frame clones and drops some. In the table there are tens of thousands of clones, nearly 90% of which are singletons. The input for sequencing was PBMCs, taken around atezolizumab (anti-PD-L1) treatment. The receptors originated from a man between 60 and 75 years old with urothelial cancer. The CDR3 runs from the conserved cysteine through the conserved F or W. D genes are given only for firm matches. Some rows have no size entry. The others give once, few or many, or a class for an expanded clone.

V,size,D,J,CDR3,DNA
TRBV6-5,NA,NA,TRBJ1-1,CASSGGVRDTEAFF,TGTGCCAGCAGCGGAGGGGTCCGGGACACTGAAGCTTTCTTT
TRBV14,NA,TRBD2,TRBJ2-1,CASSLGLAANNEQFF,TGTGCCAGCAGCCTCGGACTAGCGGCGAACAATGAGCAGTTCTTC
TRBV5-1,NA,TRBD1,TRBJ1-2,CASRNGQGDYGYTF,TGCGCCAGCAGGAATGGACAGGGAGACTATGGCTACACCTTC
TRBV19,NA,NA,TRBJ1-5,CASSLQGNQPQHF,TGTGCCAGTAGTCTGCAGGGGAATCAGCCCCAGCATTTT
TRBV5-1,once,NA,TRBJ2-7,CASSPTAGGYEQYF,TGCGCCAGCAGCCCTACCGCTGGCGGTTACGAGCAGTACTTC
TRBV7-9,few,NA,TRBJ1-4,CASRGGRTTNEKLFF,TGTGCCAGCAGGGGGGGACGGACAACTAATGAAAAACTGTTTTTT
TRBV5-6,NA,NA,TRBJ2-5,CASSLTATETQYF,TGTGCCAGCAGCTTGACAGCTACAGAGACCCAGTACTTC
TRBV5-1,NA,TRBD1,TRBJ2-3,CASSLGFGQGARNTQYF,TGCGCCAGCAGCTTGGGGTTCGGACAGGGGGCGCGGAATACGCAGTATTTT
TRBV29-1,NA,TRBD1,TRBJ1-2,CSATGASEGYTF,TGCAGCGCTACAGGGGCTTCGGAGGGCTACACCTTC
TRBV27,NA,TRBD1,TRBJ2-7,CASSLGQGIGEQYF,TGTGCCAGCAGCCTGGGACAGGGGATCGGCGAGCAGTACTTC
TRBV27,once,NA,TRBJ1-4,CASSFGQARPTNEKLFF,TGTGCCAGCAGTTTTGGGCAGGCCCGTCCAACTAATGAAAAACTGTTTTTT
TRBV2,NA,NA,TRBJ1-5,CASSGRFNQPQHF,TGTGCCAGCAGTGGCAGGTTTAATCAGCCCCAGCATTTT
TRBV28,NA,NA,TRBJ2-2,CASKTVDRYNTGELFF,TGTGCCAGCAAAACCGTGGACAGATATAACACCGGGGAGCTGTTTTTT
TRBV4-3,NA,TRBD1,TRBJ2-5,CASSPRTGNLETQYF,TGCGCCAGCAGCCCCCGGACAGGGAACCTGGAGACCCAGTACTTC
TRBV6-5,NA,TRBD2,TRBJ2-3,CASSSLAGTSTDTQYF,TGTGCCAGCAGTTCCCTAGCGGGGACTAGCACAGATACGCAGTATTTT
TRBV7-9,NA,NA,TRBJ1-1,CASSNLNTEAFF,TGTGCCAGCAGCAACTTGAACACTGAAGCTTTCTTT
TRBV5-4,NA,TRBD2,TRBJ2-2,CASSLEVAGASSGTGELFF,TGTGCCAGCAGCTTGGAGGTAGCGGGGGCCTCTTCTGGCACCGGGGAGCTGTTTTTT
TRBV5-1,once,TRBD2,TRBJ2-5,CASSLAGKETQYF,TGCGCCAGCAGCTTAGCGGGGAAAGAGACCCAGTACTTC
TRBV4-3,NA,NA,TRBJ2-5,CASSPGGGGGETQYF,TGCGCCAGCAGCCCAGGGGGAGGCGGGGGGGAGACCCAGTACTTC
TRBV7-9,NA,TRBD2,TRBJ2-2,CASSFSSGSLSTGELFF,TGTGCCAGCAGCTTTTCTAGCGGGTCTCTGAGCACCGGGGAGCTGTTTTTT
TRBV27,NA,TRBD2,TRBJ2-4,CASSRTSSNIQYF,TGTGCCAGCAGCCGGACTAGCAGTAACATTCAGTACTTC
TRBV4-2,NA,TRBD2,TRBJ2-3,CASSTLAGFATDTQYF,TGTGCCAGCAGCACCCTAGCGGGGTTTGCAACAGATACGCAGTATTTT
TRBV5-6,NA,NA,TRBJ1-3,CASTTRAGNTIYF,TGTGCCAGCACCACGAGGGCTGGAAACACCATATATTTT
TRBV5-6,NA,TRBD1,TRBJ2-4,CASRQGQVDIQYF,TGTGCCAGCAGGCAAGGACAGGTGGACATTCAGTACTTC
TRBV6-1,NA,TRBD1,TRBJ2-2,CASLPTGAGELFF,TGTGCCAGCCTCCCGACAGGGGCCGGGGAGCTGTTTTTT
TRBV5-1,NA,NA,TRBJ2-3,CASSLERTSTDTQYF,TGCGCCAGCAGCTTGGAACGCACTTCCACAGATACGCAGTATTTT
TRBV7-9,NA,TRBD1,TRBJ1-5,CASSLWPGTGKNQPQHF,TGTGCCAGCAGCTTATGGCCGGGGACAGGGAAAAATCAGCCCCAGCATTTT
TRBV30,NA,NA,TRBJ2-3,CAWIVASDTQYF,TGTGCCTGGATCGTAGCTTCTGATACGCAGTATTTT
TRBV9,NA,TRBD2,TRBJ2-3,CASSAFPWRGRAGDTQYF,TGTGCCAGCAGCGCGTTCCCCTGGCGCGGGAGGGCCGGAGATACGCAGTATTTT
TRBV15,NA,NA,TRBJ2-5,CATSLGSQETQYF,TGTGCCACCAGCCTCGGGTCCCAAGAGACCCAGTACTTC
TRBV27,NA,TRBD2,TRBJ2-2,CASSLSFSGWNTGELFF,TGTGCCAGCAGTTTATCCTTTAGCGGGTGGAACACCGGGGAGCTGTTTTTT
TRBV18,NA,TRBD1,TRBJ1-3,CASSPGQGAGNTIYF,TGTGCCAGCTCACCAGGACAGGGGGCTGGAAACACCATATATTTT
TRBV27,NA,NA,TRBJ2-3,CASSRVPRGLTPSTDTQYF,TGTGCCAGCAGTCGAGTCCCCCGCGGGTTAACCCCTAGCACAGATACGCAGTATTTT
TRBV20-1,NA,NA,TRBJ2-1,CSAPFFDEQFF,TGCAGTGCTCCCTTTTTCGATGAGCAGTTCTTC
TRBV18,NA,NA,TRBJ2-2,CASCRDTGELFF,TGTGCCAGCTGCAGGGACACCGGGGAGCTGTTTTTT
TRBV7-8,NA,TRBD1,TRBJ1-3,CASSPGTGSGNTIYF,TGTGCCAGCAGCCCCGGGACAGGCTCTGGAAACACCATATATTTT
TRBV7-9,NA,TRBD1,TRBJ2-1,CASSSVGQGWNNEQFF,TGTGCCAGCAGCTCAGTGGGACAGGGATGGAACAATGAGCAGTTCTTC
TRBV11-2,NA,TRBD1,TRBJ2-2,CASSFGTANTGELFF,TGTGCCAGCAGCTTCGGGACAGCGAACACCGGGGAGCTGTTTTTT
TRBV28,NA,TRBD2,TRBJ2-7,CASNKSGRDYEQYF,TGTGCCAGCAACAAAAGCGGGAGGGACTACGAGCAGTACTTC
TRBV14,NA,NA,TRBJ2-7,CASSQVAPGLPYEQYF,TGTGCCAGCAGCCAAGTCGCCCCGGGACTGCCCTACGAGCAGTACTTC
TRBV19,NA,NA,TRBJ2-3,CASSVTRDTQYF,TGTGCCAGTAGTGTGACTCGAGATACGCAGTATTTT
TRBV5-1,NA,NA,TRBJ1-4,CASSPGNEKLFF,TGCGCCAGCAGCCCGGGGAATGAAAAACTGTTTTTT